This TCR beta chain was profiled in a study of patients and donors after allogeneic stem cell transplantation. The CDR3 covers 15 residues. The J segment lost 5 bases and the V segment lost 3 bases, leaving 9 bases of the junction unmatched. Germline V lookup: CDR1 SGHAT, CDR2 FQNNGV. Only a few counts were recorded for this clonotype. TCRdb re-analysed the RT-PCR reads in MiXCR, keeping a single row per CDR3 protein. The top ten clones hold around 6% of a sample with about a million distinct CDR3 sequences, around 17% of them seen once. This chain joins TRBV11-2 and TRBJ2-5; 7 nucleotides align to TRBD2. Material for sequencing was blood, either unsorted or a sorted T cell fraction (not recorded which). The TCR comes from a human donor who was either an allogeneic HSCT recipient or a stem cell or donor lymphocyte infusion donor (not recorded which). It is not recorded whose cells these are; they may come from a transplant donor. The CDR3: CASSLTSIGGETQYF. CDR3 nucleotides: TGTGCCAGCAGCTTGACTAGCATCGGAGGGGAGACCCAGTACTTC.